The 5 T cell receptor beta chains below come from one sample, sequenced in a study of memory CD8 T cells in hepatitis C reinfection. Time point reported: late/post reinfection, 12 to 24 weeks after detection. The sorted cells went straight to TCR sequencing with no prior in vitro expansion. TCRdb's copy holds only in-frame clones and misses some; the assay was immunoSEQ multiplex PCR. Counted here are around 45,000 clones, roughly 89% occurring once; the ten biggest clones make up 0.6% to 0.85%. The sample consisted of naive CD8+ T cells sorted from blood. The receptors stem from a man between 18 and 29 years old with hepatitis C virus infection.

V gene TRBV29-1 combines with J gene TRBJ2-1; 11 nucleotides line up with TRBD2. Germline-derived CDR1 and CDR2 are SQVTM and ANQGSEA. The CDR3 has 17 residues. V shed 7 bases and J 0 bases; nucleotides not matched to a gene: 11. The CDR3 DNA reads TGCAGCGCGGGAGGGACTAGCGGAGGAAGCTCCTACAATGAGCAGTTCTTC. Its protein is CSAGGTSGGSSYNEQFF.

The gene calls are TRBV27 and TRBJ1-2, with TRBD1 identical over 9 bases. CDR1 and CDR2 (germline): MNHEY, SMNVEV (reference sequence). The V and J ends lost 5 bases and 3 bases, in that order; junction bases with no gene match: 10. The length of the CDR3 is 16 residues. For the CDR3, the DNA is TGTGCCAGCAGTCCATCGACAGGGGGAACCCACTATGGCTACACCTTC. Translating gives CASSPSTGGTHYGYTF.

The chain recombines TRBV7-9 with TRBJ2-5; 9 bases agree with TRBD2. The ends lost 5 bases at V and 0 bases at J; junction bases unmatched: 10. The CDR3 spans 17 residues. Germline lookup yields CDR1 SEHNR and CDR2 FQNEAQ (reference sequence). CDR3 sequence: CASSPPRASGDQETQYF. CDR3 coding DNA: TGTGCCAGCAGCCCTCCGCGAGCTAGCGGGGACCAAGAGACCCAGTACTTC.

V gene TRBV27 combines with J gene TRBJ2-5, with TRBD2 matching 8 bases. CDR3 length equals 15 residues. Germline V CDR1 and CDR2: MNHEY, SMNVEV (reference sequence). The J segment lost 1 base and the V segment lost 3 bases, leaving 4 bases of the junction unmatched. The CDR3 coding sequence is TGTGCCAGCAGTTTTGGTACTAGCGGCCAAGAGACCCAGTACTTC. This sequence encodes CASSFGTSGQETQYF.

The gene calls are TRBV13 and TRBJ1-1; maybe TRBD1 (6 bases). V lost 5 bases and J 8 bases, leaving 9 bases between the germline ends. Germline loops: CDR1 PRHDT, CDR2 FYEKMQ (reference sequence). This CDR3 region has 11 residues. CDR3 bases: TGTGCCAGCAGCCTCGGGACAGAAGCTTTCTTT. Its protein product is CASSLGTEAFF.